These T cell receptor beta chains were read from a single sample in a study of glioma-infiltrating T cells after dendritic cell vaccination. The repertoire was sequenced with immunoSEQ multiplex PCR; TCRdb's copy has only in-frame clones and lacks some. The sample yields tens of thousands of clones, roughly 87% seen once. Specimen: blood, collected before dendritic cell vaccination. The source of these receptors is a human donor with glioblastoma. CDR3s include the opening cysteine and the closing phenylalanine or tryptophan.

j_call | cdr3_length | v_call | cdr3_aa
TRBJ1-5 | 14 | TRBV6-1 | CASSEISRDQPQHF
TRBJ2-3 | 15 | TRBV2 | CASSPTSGGANTQYF
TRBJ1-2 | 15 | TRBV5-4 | CASSTLTGGFYGYTF
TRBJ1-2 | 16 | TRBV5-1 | CASSYGDREAQDGYTF
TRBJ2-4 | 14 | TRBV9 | CASSVGVNTNIQYF
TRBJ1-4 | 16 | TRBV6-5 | CASSYKSRGVGEKLFF
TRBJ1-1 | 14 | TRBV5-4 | CAYFWRPGGTEAFF
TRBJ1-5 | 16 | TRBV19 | CASSAPGTGRGQPQHF
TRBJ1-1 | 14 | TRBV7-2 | CAGSLVGGNTEAFF
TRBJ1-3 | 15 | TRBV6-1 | CATNVDGDSGNTIYF
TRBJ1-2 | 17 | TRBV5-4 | CASSLEYPVAGGYGYTF
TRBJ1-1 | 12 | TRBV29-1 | CSAGRLNTEAFF
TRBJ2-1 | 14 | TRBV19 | CATRGLAGAGEQFF
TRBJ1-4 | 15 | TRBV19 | CASRRGAATNEKLFF
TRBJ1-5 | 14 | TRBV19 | CASSSGQGPGPQHF
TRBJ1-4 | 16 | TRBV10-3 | CAISEQVTGTNEKLFF
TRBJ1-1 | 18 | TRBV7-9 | CASSFATGVVAANTEAFF
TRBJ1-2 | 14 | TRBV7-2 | CASSPLETNYGYTF
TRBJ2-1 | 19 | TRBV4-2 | CASSLGLAGGPVSYNEQFF
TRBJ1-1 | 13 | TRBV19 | CASSTSRDTEAFF
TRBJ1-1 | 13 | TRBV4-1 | CASSRFRNTEAFF
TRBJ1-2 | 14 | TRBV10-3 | CAISESRDSPGYTF
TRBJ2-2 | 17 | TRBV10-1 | CASSARTGQTNTGELFF
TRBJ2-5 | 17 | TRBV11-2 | CASSLNPGGSRRETQYF
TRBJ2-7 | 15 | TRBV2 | CASSVLGLPPYEQYF
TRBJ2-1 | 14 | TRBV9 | CASSVLTGTNEQFF
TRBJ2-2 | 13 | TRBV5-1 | CASTTQGTGELFF
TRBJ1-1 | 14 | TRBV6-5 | CASSYYRGDTEAFF
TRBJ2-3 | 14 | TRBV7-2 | CASSSGQVTDTQYF
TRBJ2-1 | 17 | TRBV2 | CASSEVQGLAGSPEQFF
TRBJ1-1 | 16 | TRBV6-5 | CASSYSTGQGGTEAFF
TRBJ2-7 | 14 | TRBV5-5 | CASSLDAFPYEQYF
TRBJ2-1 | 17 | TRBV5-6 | CASSLETGASSYNEQFF
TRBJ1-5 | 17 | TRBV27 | CASSRSGGTNSNQPQHF
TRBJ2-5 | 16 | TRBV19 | CASSISWTSVGETQYF
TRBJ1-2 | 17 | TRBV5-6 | CASSLELGDRGRVGYTF
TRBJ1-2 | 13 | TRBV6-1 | CASSDFGVYGYTF
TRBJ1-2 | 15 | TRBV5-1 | CASSTGTGMGYGYTF
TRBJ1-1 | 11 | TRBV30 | CAWTAGGEAFF
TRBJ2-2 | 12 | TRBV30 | CAGQPDKGELFF
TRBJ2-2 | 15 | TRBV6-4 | CASSDLDRGPGELFF
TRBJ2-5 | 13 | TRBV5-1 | CASSFTGQETQYF